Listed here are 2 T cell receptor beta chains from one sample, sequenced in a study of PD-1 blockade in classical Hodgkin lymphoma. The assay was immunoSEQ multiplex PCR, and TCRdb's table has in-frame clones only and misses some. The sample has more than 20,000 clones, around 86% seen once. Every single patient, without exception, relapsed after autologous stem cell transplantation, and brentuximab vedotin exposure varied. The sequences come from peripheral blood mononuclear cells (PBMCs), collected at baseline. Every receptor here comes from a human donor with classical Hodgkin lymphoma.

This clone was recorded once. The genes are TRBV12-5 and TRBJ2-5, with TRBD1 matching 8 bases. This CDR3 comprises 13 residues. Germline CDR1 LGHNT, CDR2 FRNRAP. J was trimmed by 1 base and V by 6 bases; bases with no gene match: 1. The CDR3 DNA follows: TGTGCTAGTGGCAGGGGGCTCCAAGAGACCCAGTACTTC. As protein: CASGRGLQETQYF.

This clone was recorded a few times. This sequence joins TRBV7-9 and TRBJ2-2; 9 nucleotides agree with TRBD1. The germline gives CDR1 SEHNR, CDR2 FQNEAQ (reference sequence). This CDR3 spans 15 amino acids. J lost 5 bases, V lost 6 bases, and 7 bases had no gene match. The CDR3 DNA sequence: TGTGCCAGCAGTCTCACAGGGGGCGTTACCGGGGAGCTGTTTTTT. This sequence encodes CASSLTGGVTGELFF.